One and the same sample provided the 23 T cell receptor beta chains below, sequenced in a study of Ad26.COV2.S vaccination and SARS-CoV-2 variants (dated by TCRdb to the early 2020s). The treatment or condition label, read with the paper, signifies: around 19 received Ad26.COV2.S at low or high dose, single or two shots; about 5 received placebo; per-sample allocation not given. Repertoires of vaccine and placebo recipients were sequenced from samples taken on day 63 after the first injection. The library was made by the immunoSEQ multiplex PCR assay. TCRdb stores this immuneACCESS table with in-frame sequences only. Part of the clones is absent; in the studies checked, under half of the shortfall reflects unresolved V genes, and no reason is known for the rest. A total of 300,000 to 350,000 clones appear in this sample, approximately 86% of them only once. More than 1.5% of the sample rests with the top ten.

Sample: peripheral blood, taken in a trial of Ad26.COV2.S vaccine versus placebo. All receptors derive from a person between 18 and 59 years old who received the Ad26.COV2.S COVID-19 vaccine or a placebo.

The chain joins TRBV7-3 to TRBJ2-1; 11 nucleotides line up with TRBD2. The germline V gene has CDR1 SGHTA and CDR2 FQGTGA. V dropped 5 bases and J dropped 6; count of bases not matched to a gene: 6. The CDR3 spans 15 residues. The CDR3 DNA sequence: TGTGCCAGCAGCCTCGGGACTAGCGGACTCAATGAGCAGTTCTTC. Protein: CASSLGTSGLNEQFF.

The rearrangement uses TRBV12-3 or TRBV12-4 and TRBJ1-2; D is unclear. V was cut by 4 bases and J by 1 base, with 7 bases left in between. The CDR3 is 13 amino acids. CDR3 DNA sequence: TGTGCCAGCAGTTACGACATTAACTATGGCTACACCTTC. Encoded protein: CASSYDINYGYTF.

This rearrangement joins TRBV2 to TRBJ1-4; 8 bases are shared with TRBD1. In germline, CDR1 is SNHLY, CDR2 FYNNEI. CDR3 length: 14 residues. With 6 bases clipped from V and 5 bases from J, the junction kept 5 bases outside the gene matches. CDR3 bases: TGTGCCAGCAGAGGACAGGGAACGAATGAAAAACTGTTTTTT. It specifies CASRGQGTNEKLFF. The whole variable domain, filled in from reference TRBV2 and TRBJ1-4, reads EPEVTQTPSHQVTQMGQEVILRCVPISNHLYFYWYRQILGQKVEFLVSFYNNEISEKSEIFDDQFSVERPDGSNFTLKIRSTKLEDSAMYFCASRGQGTNEKLFFGSGTQLSVL.

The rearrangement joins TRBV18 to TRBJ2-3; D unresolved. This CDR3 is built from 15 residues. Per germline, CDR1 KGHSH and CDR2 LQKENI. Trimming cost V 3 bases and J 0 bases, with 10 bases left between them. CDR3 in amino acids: CASSPPGTSTDTQYF. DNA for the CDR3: TGTGCCAGCTCACCTCCGGGTACTAGCACAGATACGCAGTATTTT.

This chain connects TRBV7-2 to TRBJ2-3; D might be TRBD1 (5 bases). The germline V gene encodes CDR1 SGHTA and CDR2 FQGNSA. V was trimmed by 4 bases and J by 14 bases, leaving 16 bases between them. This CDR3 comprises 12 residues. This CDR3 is CASSWLTATLYF. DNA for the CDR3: TGTGCCAGCAGCTGGTTGACAGCTACCCTGTATTTT.

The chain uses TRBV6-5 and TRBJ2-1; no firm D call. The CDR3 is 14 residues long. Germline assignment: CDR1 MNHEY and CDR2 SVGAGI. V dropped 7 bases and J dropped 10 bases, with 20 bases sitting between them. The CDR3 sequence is CASTADPHGREQFF. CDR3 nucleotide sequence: TGTGCCAGCACCGCAGACCCCCACGGTCGCGAGCAGTTCTTC.

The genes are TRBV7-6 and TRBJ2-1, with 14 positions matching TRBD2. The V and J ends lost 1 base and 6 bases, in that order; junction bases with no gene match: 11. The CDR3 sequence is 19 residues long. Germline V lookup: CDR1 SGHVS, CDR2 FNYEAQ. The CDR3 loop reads CASSLEPRLAGGPRNEQFF. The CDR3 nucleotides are TGTGCCAGCAGCTTAGAACCCAGACTAGCGGGGGGGCCGCGCAATGAGCAGTTCTTC.

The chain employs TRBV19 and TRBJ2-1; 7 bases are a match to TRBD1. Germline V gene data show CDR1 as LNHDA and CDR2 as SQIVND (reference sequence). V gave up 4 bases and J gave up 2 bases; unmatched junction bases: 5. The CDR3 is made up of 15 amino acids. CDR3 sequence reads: CASSTTGATYNEQFF. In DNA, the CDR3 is TGTGCCAGTAGTACCACAGGGGCGACCTACAATGAGCAGTTCTTC.

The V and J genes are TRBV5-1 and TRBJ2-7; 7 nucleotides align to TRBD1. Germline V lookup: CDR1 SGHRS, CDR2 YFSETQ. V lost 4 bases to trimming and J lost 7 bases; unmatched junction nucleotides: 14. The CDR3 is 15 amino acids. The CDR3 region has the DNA TGCGCCAGCAGCCCAACAGGGGCCCGTTTGGAAGAGCAGTACTTC. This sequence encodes CASSPTGARLEEQYF.

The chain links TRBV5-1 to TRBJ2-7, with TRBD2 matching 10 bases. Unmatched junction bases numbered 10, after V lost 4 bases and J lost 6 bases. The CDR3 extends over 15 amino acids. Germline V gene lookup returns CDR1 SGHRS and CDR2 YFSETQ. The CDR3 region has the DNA TGCGCCAGCAGCCCTTTAGCGGGGGGCCCCGCCGAGCAGTACTTC. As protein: CASSPLAGGPAEQYF. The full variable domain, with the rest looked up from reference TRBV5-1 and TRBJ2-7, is KAGVTQTPRYLIKTRGQQVTLSCSPISGHRSVSWYQQTPGQGLQFLFEYFSETQRNKGNFPGRFSGRQFSNSRSEMNVSTLELGDSALYLCASSPLAGGPAEQYFGPGTRLTVT.

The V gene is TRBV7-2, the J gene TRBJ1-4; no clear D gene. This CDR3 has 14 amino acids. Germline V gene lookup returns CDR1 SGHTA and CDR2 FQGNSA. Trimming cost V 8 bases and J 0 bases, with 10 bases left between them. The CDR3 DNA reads TGTGCCAGCCAACCCAGTGCAACTAATGAAAAACTGTTTTTT. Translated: CASQPSATNEKLFF.

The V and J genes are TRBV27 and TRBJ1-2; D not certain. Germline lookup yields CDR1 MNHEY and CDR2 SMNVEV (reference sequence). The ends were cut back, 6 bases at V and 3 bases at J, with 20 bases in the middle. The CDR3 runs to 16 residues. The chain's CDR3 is CASSSTDGSRDYGYTF. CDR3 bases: TGTGCCAGCAGCTCTACGGACGGTTCCCGGGACTATGGCTACACCTTC.

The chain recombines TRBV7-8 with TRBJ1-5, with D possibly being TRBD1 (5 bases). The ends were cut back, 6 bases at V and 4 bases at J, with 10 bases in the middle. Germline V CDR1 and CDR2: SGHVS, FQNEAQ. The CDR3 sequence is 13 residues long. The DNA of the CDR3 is TGTGCCAGCAGTGGGACCTTTAATCAGCCCCAGCATTTT. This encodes CASSGTFNQPQHF.

CDR3 sequence reads: CASSLWFRTGSYF. As DNA, the CDR3 is TGTGCCAGCAGCTTGTGGTTCCGGACAGGGAGTTACTTC. The rearrangement links TRBV5-6 to TRBJ2-7, with TRBD1 matching 8 bases. V was clipped by 1 base and J by 13 bases; unmatched bases: 10. CDR3 length equals 13 residues. CDR1 and CDR2 from the germline V gene are SGHDT and YYEEEE.

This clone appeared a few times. CDR3 amino acids: CAWSALAGGYNEQFF. CDR3 nucleotides: TGTGCCTGGAGTGCTCTAGCGGGGGGGTACAATGAGCAGTTCTTC. The rearrangement joins TRBV30 to TRBJ2-1, with 12 bases fitting TRBD2. CDR1 and CDR2 (germline): GTSNPN, SVGIG (reference sequence). V shed 1 base and J 4 bases; nucleotides not matched to a gene: 2. This CDR3 has 15 amino acids.

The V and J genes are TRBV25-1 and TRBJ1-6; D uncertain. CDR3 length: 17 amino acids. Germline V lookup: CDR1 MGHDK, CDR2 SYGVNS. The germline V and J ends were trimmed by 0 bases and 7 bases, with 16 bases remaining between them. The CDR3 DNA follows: TGTGCCAGCAGTGAATACCCCTTATGGAGGCTCAATTCACCCCTCCACTTT. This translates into CASSEYPLWRLNSPLHF.

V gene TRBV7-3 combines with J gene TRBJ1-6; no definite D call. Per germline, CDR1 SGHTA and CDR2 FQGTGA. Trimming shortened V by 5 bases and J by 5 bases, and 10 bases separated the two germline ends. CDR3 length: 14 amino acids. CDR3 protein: CASSRGLDNSPLHF. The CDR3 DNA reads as TGTGCCAGCAGCCGAGGGCTGGATAATTCACCCCTCCACTTT.

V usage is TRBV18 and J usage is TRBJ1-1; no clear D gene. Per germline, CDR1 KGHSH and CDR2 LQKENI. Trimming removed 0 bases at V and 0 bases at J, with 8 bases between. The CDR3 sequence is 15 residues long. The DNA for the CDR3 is TGTGCCAGCTCACCACCGTCAGCTTTGAACACTGAAGCTTTCTTT. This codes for CASSPPSALNTEAFF.

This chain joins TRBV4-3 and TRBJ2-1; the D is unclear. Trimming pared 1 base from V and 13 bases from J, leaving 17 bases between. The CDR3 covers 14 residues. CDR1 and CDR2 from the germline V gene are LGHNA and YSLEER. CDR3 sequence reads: CASSQVIGGRGQFF. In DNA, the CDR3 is TGCGCCAGCAGCCAAGTCATCGGTGGGCGAGGACAGTTCTTC.

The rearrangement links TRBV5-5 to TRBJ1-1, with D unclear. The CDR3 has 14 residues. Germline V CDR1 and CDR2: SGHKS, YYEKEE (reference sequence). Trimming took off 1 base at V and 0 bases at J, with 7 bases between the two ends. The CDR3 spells CASSLTAMNTEAFF. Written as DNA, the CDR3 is TGTGCCAGCAGCTTGACAGCTATGAACACTGAAGCTTTCTTT.

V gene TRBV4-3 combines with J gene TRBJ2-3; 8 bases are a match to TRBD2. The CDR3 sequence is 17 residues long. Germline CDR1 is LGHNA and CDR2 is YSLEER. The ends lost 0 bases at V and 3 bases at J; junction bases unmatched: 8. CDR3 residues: CASSQDIRGGRTDTQYF. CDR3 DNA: TGCGCCAGCAGCCAAGATATCCGGGGGGGCAGGACAGATACGCAGTATTTT.

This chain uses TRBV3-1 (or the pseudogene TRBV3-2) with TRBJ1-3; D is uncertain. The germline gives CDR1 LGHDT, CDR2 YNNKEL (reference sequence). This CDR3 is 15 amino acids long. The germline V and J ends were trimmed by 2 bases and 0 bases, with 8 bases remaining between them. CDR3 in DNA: TGTGCCAGCAGCCAACCTACGGTCTCTGGAAACACCATATATTTT. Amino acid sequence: CASSQPTVSGNTIYF.

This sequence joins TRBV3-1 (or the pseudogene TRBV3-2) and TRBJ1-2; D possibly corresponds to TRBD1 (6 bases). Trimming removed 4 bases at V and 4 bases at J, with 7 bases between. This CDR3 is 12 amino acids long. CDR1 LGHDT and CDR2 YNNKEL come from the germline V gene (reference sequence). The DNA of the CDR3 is TGTGCCAGCAGCCTGGACAGCTATGGCTACACCTTC. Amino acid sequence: CASSLDSYGYTF.